Ten or more counts support the clone carrying this T cell receptor beta chain. Its antigen remains unidentified. This sample was taken from a study of spatial heterogeneity in lung cancer. General observations from the study: Whereas they appeared in blood less at follow-up, ubiquitous expanded tumor TCRs appeared there more at resection.

Trimming cost V 7 bases and J 0 bases, with 19 bases left between them. The germline gives CDR1 MDHEN, CDR2 SYDVKM. This CDR3 is 17 amino acids long. TCRdb independently ran MiXCR on the 5' RACE reads; one entry per CDR3 protein. Found here are tens of thousands of distinct CDR3 sequences, 10% to 15% of them singletons; the top ten hold approximately 39%. Stated time point: sample taken at primary tumor resection. Sequenced material: PBMCs, taken at surgery. The chain combines TRBV28 with TRBJ2-4; perhaps TRBD1 as D (6 bases). The sequence derives from a male donor with early-stage non-small cell lung cancer. The CDR3 region is CASTLGGTGTAKNIQYF. DNA for the CDR3: TGTGCCAGCACCCTTGGGGGAACAGGGACAGCCAAAAACATTCAGTACTTC.